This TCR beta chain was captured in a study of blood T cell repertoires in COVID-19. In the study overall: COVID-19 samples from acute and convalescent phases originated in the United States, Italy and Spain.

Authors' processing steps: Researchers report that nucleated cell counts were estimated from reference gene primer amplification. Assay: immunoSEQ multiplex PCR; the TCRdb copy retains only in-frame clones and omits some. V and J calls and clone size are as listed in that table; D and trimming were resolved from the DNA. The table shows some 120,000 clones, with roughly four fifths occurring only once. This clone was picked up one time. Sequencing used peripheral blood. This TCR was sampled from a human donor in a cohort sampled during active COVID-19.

Written as DNA, the CDR3 is TGTGCCAGCAGTCCGGGGGACAGCAATCAGCCCCAGCATTTT. Protein: CASSPGDSNQPQHF. The chain has TRBV28 and TRBJ1-5; the D gene is possibly TRBD1 (5 bases). Looked up from germline, CDR1 is MDHEN and CDR2 is SYDVKM. This CDR3 has 14 residues. Trimming cost V 5 bases and J 1 base, with 9 bases left between them.